This T cell receptor (beta chain) was identified in a study of cytomegalovirus exposure and HLA in healthy donors. This clone was counted between two and nine times. Researchers ran the PCR with 60 Vbeta and 13 Jbeta primers. The assay was immunoSEQ multiplex PCR, and TCRdb's table has in-frame clones only and misses some. The sample consists of some 130,000 clones, around 75% of them appearing once. The sample taken for sequencing was PBMCs. The sequence came from a female donor in good health and CMV-seronegative.

The DNA of the CDR3 is TGTGCCAGCAGGGGACAGGGGGCTGGGGAGCTGTTTTTT. Its protein product is CASRGQGAGELFF. The rearrangement links TRBV2 to TRBJ2-2; 12 bases are shared with TRBD1. The CDR3 is made up of 13 amino acids. After removal of 6 bases from V and 8 bases from J, the junction contained 1 base not matched to a gene. Germline V CDR1 and CDR2: SNHLY, FYNNEI.